This TCR beta chain was sequenced in a study of blood T cells in healthy people across ages. The study's findings and limits: There were more naive CD4+ cells and higher diversity in long-lived donors than in aged donors.

In the case of this clonotype: Its antigen is as yet unknown.

The authors ran a second PCR of roughly 7 to 11 cycles using a sample-barcoded 5' primer and a J-beta primer mix. TCRdb recomputed calls from the 5' RACE reads with MiXCR, one row per CDR3 protein. The sample has 580,000 or so distinct CDR3 sequences, 40% to 50% seen once; the top ten hold 20% to 25%. The sequencing input was blood. The TCR sequence derives from an older man in good health.

The CDR3 region is CASSLYRGSGNTIYF. The CDR3 bases are TGTGCCAGCAGCCTGTACAGGGGGTCTGGAAACACCATATATTTT. The J gene is TRBJ1-3, the V gene TRBV3-1; TRBD1 aligns across 8 bases. This CDR3 has 15 amino acids. J was trimmed by 1 base and V by 4 bases; bases with no gene match: 3. Germline V gene sequence: CDR1 LGHDT, CDR2 YNNKEL (reference sequence).